Below, 32 T cell receptor beta chains from the same sample are listed, as sequenced in a study of T cell repertoires in cytomegalovirus infection. TCRdb ran MiXCR on the reads and lists one entry per CDR3 protein. Counted here are about 770,000 distinct CDR3 sequences, just under 30% occurring once; the ten biggest clones make up approximately 14%. Antigens of these TCRs are unknown. The source was cultured CD8+ T cells from PBMCs, collected from culture after CMV antigen stimulation. The receptors derive from a human donor in good health (CMV status not recorded). Some clones in this sample may be carry-over from other donors' samples.

A few counts support this clonotype. The chain employs TRBV10-3 and TRBJ1-3; possible D gene TRBD1, 5 bases. V shed 6 bases and J shed 2 bases, with 11 bases lying between them. CDR3 length equals 14 residues. CDR1 is ENHRY and CDR2 is SYGVKD in the germline V gene. CDR3 bases: TGTGCCATCAGGTCAGGGCCGGCTGGAAACACCATATATTTT. Protein sequence: CAIRSGPAGNTIYF.

The CDR3 nucleotides read TGTGCCATCAGTGGGGCCGGGACAGGGGAACCCGGCTATGGCTACACCTTC. Translating it yields CAISGAGTGEPGYGYTF. The chain is built from TRBV10-3 and TRBJ1-2; 10 bases are shared with TRBD1. CDR3 length equals 17 residues. Per germline, CDR1 ENHRY and CDR2 SYGVKD. Trimming took 4 bases from V and 4 from J; bases not matched to a gene: 12.

This clonotype was detected only a few times. The V and J genes are TRBV5-4 and TRBJ1-1; perhaps TRBD1 as D (5 bases). The V and J ends lost 0 bases and 0 bases respectively, with 12 bases between them. The CDR3 has 16 residues. Looked up from germline, CDR1 is SGHNT and CDR2 is YYREEE (reference sequence). The CDR3 loop reads CASSLVPGHMNTEAFF. In DNA form, the CDR3 reads TGTGCCAGCAGCTTGGTTCCTGGACATATGAACACTGAAGCTTTCTTT.

The V gene is TRBV6-1, the J gene TRBJ2-2; 7 bases line up with TRBD1. Germline CDR1 is MNHNS and CDR2 is SASEGT. The CDR3 is 17 amino acids. Trimming removed 6 bases from V and 0 bases from J; junction bases left unmatched: 10. The CDR3 DNA reads as TGTGCCAGCAGACGAGACAGGGACCAAGCGAACACCGGGGAGCTGTTTTTT. Protein product: CASRRDRDQANTGELFF.

The CDR3 bases are TGTGCCAGCTCACCACTAGGGGGTCAGTACGAGCAGTACGTC. Translation gives CASSPLGGQYEQYV. This chain links TRBV18 with TRBJ2-7, with a weak D call TRBD1 (6 bases). V lost 1 base, J lost 4 bases, and 11 bases lay in between. Germline CDR1 is KGHSH and CDR2 is LQKENI. The CDR3 loop spans 14 amino acids.

This chain joins TRBV28 and TRBJ2-7; 9 bases map to TRBD1. The CDR3 runs 16 residues. Per the germline V gene, CDR1 is MDHEN and CDR2 is SYDVKM. Germline trimming cut 4 bases from V and 9 bases from J; bases unmatched to any gene: 16. CDR3 sequence reads: CASSSVRQGDLRVQYV. CDR3 DNA sequence: TGTGCCAGCAGTTCAGTGAGACAGGGGGACTTACGAGTGCAGTACGTC.

J is TRBJ1-5 and V is TRBV20-1; D perhaps matches TRBD1 (5 bases). This CDR3 has 15 residues. Germline V gives CDR1 DFQATT, CDR2 SNEGSKA (reference sequence). V shed 2 bases and J shed 1 base, with 12 bases lying between them. The CDR3 loop is CSARLDSSSNQPQHF. In nucleotides, the CDR3 is TGCAGTGCTAGATTAGACAGTAGCAGCAATCAGCCCCAGCATTTT.

J is TRBJ2-5 and V is TRBV15; 14 bases match TRBD2. Germline loops: CDR1 LNHNV, CDR2 YYDKDF (reference sequence). The CDR3 covers 17 residues. The ends lost 0 bases at V and 4 bases at J; junction bases unmatched: 4. The CDR3 DNA sequence: TGTGCCACCAGCAGAGACCGACTAGCGGGGGGGCGAGAGACCCAGTACTTC. Amino acid sequence: CATSRDRLAGGRETQYF.

This chain joins TRBV7-9 and TRBJ2-3, with D perhaps TRBD2 (5 bases). CDR1 and CDR2 (germline): SEHNR, FQNEAQ (reference sequence). V shed 7 bases and J shed 5 bases, with 16 bases lying between them. The CDR3 length is 14 residues. This CDR3 is CASIPGGWGDTQYF. The CDR3 DNA sequence: TGTGCCAGCATTCCAGGAGGCTGGGGAGATACGCAGTATTTT.

About this clonotype: A read error is possible here, since a much larger clone lies one base away. This sequence joins TRBV7-2 and TRBJ2-2; 7 nucleotides align to TRBD2. The CDR3 sequence is 15 residues long. Germline assignment: CDR1 SGHTA and CDR2 FQGNSA. The DNA of the CDR3 is TGTGCCAGCAGCACCCGACCTGGGAGGGCCGGGGAGCTGTCTTTT. Translating it yields CASSTRPGRAGELSF.

At least ten counts were recorded for this clonotype. CDR3 sequence: CASSPFQGRGSEQYF. The CDR3 DNA sequence: TGTGCCAGCAGCCCCTTCCAGGGGAGAGGGTCGGAGCAGTACTTC. This chain links TRBV6-1 with TRBJ2-7; possibly TRBD1 for D (6 bases). Trimming left V 6 bases short and J 7 bases short, with 22 bases between. CDR1 and CDR2 from the germline V gene are MNHNS and SASEGT. This CDR3 spans 15 amino acids.

The gene calls are TRBV3-1 and TRBJ2-7, with 12 bases matching TRBD2. V gave up 3 bases and J gave up 5 bases; unmatched junction bases: 5. Germline lookup yields CDR1 LGHDT and CDR2 YNNKEL (reference sequence). There are 15 residues in the CDR3. CDR3 residues: CASSHLAGGPHEQYF. The DNA of the CDR3 is TGTGCCAGCAGCCATCTAGCGGGGGGGCCCCACGAGCAGTACTTC.

This chain links TRBV28 with TRBJ1-5; D remains ambiguous. The CDR3 runs 15 residues. V lost 3 bases and J 2 bases, leaving 11 bases between the germline ends. CDR1 and CDR2 from the germline V gene are MDHEN and SYDVKM. The CDR3 region has the DNA TGTGCCAGCAGTTTCGGTATGCAGGGCAATCAGCCCCAGCATTTT. Protein sequence: CASSFGMQGNQPQHF.

This clonotype has a count of ten or more. The CDR3 reads CASSLDGTFVSNSPLHF. The CDR3 coding sequence is TGTGCCAGCAGCTTAGACGGCACGTTTGTGTCTAATTCACCCCTCCACTTT. The chain uses TRBV7-2 and TRBJ1-6; D is unresolved. The V end lost 1 base, the J end lost 6 bases, and 16 bases lay between the germline ends. CDR1 is SGHTA, CDR2 FQGNSA, per germline. This CDR3 region has 17 residues.

This clonotype was picked up many times. The V gene is TRBV7-2, the J gene TRBJ2-3; either TRBD1 or TRBD2 may fit D (5 bases each). This CDR3 is 16 amino acids long. In germline, CDR1 is SGHTA, CDR2 FQGNSA. V lost 5 bases, J lost 11 bases, and 26 bases lay in between. The CDR3 spells CASSPLAGAGTVGQYF. DNA of the CDR3: TGTGCCAGCAGCCCCCTCGCCGGGGCGGGCACAGTCGGGCAGTATTTT. Variable domain in full (rest from reference TRBV7-2 and TRBJ2-3): GAGVSQSPSNKVTEKGKDVELRCDPISGHTALYWYRQSLGQGLEFLIYFQGNSAPDKSGLPSDRFSAERTGGSVSTLTIQRTQQEDSAVYLCASSPLAGAGTVGQYFGPGTRLTVL.

This clonotype was seen only a few times. The chain recombines TRBV27 with TRBJ1-5; D is perhaps TRBD1 (5 bases). V lost 5 bases, J lost 4 bases, and 9 bases lay in between. From germline, CDR1 is MNHEY and CDR2 SMNVEV (reference sequence). There are 13 residues in the CDR3. The DNA for the CDR3 is TGTGCCAGCAGTCCGGACATAAATCAGCCCCAGCATTTT. Encoded protein: CASSPDINQPQHF.

About this clonotype itself: It may be a read error: a sequence one base away is much more abundant. This chain links TRBV13 with TRBJ2-7; D might be TRBD2 (6 bases). CDR3 length equals 13 residues. Deletions cut 5 bases from V and 1 base from J, with 9 bases between. CDR1 and CDR2 (germline): PRHDT, FYEKMQ (reference sequence). The CDR3 protein is CASSRRESYEQYF. In DNA form, the CDR3 reads TGTGCCAGCAGCCGGAGGGAGTCCTACGAGCAGTACTTC.

This clonotype has more than one count but fewer than ten. The J gene is TRBJ1-2, the V gene TRBV19; 7 bases agree with TRBD1. This CDR3 is 11 amino acids long. CDR1 and CDR2 from the germline V gene are LNHDA and SQIVND (reference sequence). The V segment lost 6 bases and the J segment 7 bases; nucleotides outside the gene matches: 2. The CDR3 loop is CASRQGIGYTF. The CDR3 nucleotides read TGTGCCAGTAGACAGGGGATTGGCTACACCTTC.

The chain carries TRBV4-3 and TRBJ1-2, with no clear D. Per germline, CDR1 LGHNA and CDR2 YSLEER. Between the trimmed V and J ends, which lost 0 bases and 4 bases, there was a span of 18 bases. The CDR3 extends over 17 amino acids. CDR3 bases: TGCGCCAGCAGCCAAGATCTTTTCCAGCTTCGCTTCTATGGCTACACCTTC. Translated, it gives CASSQDLFQLRFYGYTF.

This clonotype was seen more than once but under ten times. V gene TRBV2 combines with J gene TRBJ2-3; D perhaps matches TRBD1 (5 bases). The germline V gene encodes CDR1 SNHLY and CDR2 FYNNEI. The CDR3 covers 17 residues. V was cut by 3 bases and J by 7 bases, with 23 bases left in between. The CDR3 region is CASSESVDINLPHTQYF. The CDR3 region has the DNA TGTGCCAGCAGTGAGTCTGTGGACATCAATTTACCCCATACGCAGTATTTT.

V and J are TRBV7-9 and TRBJ2-7; 7 nucleotides line up with TRBD2. Per the germline V gene, CDR1 is SEHNR and CDR2 is FQNEAQ (reference sequence). V lost 4 bases, J lost 0 bases, and 6 bases stayed unmatched. The CDR3 is 15 residues long. The CDR3 nucleotides are TGTGCCAGCAGCTCCGGGGGGTTGTTCTCCTACGAGCAGTACGTC. This gives the protein CASSSGGLFSYEQYV.

The chain recombines TRBV19 with TRBJ2-3, with D tentatively TRBD1 (5 bases). V was pared by 1 base and J by 2 bases, with 10 bases between. Germline V CDR1 and CDR2: LNHDA, SQIVND (reference sequence). The CDR3 has 15 amino acids. CDR3 in DNA: TGTGCCAGTAGTATAGCAAGGGGAATCACAGATACGCAGTATTTT. It encodes CASSIARGITDTQYF. Variable domain in full (rest from reference TRBV19 and TRBJ2-3): DGGITQSPKYLFRKEGQNVTLSCEQNLNHDAMYWYRQDPGQGLRLIYYSQIVNDFQKGDIAEGYSVSREKKESFPLTVTSAQKNPTAFYLCASSIARGITDTQYFGPGTRLTVL.

The rearrangement uses TRBV4-1 and TRBJ1-1; TRBD1 is a possible D gene (5 bases). The CDR3 runs to 14 residues. V was clipped by 0 bases and J by 5 bases, with 10 bases between them. Germline V gene lookup returns CDR1 MGHRA and CDR2 YSYEKL. CDR3 region: CASSQDLGATEAFF. The CDR3 region has the DNA TGCGCCAGCAGCCAAGATCTAGGGGCAACTGAAGCTTTCTTT.

The CDR3 bases are TGTGCCAGCAGCTTAGACGGACAAACCAATCAGCCCCAGCATTTT. Translated, it gives CASSLDGQTNQPQHF. This chain connects TRBV7-6 to TRBJ1-5; D may be TRBD1 (5 bases). CDR1 SGHVS and CDR2 FNYEAQ come from the germline V gene. This CDR3 comprises 15 residues. The V end lost 1 base, the J end lost 3 bases, and 10 bases lay between the germline ends. Drawing the rest from reference TRBV7-6 and TRBJ1-5, the complete variable domain is GAGVSQSPRYKVTKRGQDVALRCDPISGHVSLYWYRQALGQGPEFLTYFNYEAQQDKSGLPNDRFSAERPEGSISTLTIQRTEQRDSAMYRCASSLDGQTNQPQHFGDGTRLSIL.

This clonotype occurred many times. The chain combines TRBV7-8 with TRBJ2-3; possible D gene TRBD1, 6 bases. The CDR3 extends over 15 amino acids. Germline-derived CDR1 and CDR2 are SGHVS and FQNEAQ. V lost 2 bases and J lost 2, with 11 bases in between. The CDR3 reads CASSLQGSLTDTQYF. The DNA of the CDR3 is TGTGCCAGCAGCTTACAGGGGAGTCTCACAGATACGCAGTATTTT.

The chain recombines TRBV27 with TRBJ2-3; the D gene could be TRBD1 or TRBD2 (6 bases each). Germline values: CDR1 MNHEY, CDR2 SMNVEV (reference sequence). V was clipped by 2 bases and J by 1 base, with 13 bases between them. This CDR3 is built from 16 residues. The CDR3 protein is CASSLIGGAGTDTQYF. The CDR3 bases are TGTGCCAGCAGTTTAATCGGGGGCGCGGGCACAGATACGCAGTATTTT.

In its sample, this clonotype was seen a few times. V gene TRBV12-3 or TRBV12-4 combines with J gene TRBJ2-1; no reliable D call. This CDR3 comprises 12 residues. Trimming cost V 7 bases and J 9 bases, with 13 bases left between them. CDR3 in amino acids: CASTEPGSEQFF. The CDR3 DNA is TGTGCCAGCACCGAACCCGGCAGTGAGCAGTTCTTC.

This clonotype was recorded once. The chain carries TRBV24-1 and TRBJ1-5; 8 nucleotides align to TRBD1. V trimming: 4 bases; J trimming: 1 base; junction bases outside the gene matches: 8. CDR1 is KGHDR and CDR2 is SFDVKD in the germline V gene. The CDR3 runs to 17 residues. The CDR3 DNA reads TGTGCCACCAGTGAAAGCCCGGGACAGGAAAGCAATCAGCCCCAGCATTTT. This encodes CATSESPGQESNQPQHF.

The chain has TRBV9 and TRBJ1-3; 7 nucleotides align to TRBD1. Germline V gene sequence: CDR1 SGDLS, CDR2 YYNGEE. The CDR3 runs to 17 residues. J was trimmed by 0 bases and V by 0 bases; bases with no gene match: 6. The CDR3: CASSVEGGDSSGNTIYF. CDR3 nucleotides: TGTGCCAGCAGCGTAGAGGGGGGGGACAGCTCTGGAAACACCATATATTTT.

V usage is TRBV14 and J usage is TRBJ1-6; D remains ambiguous. Trimming took 5 bases from V and 5 from J, leaving 13 bases between them. This CDR3 has 15 amino acids. In germline, CDR1 is SGHDN, CDR2 FVKESK. The CDR3 sequence: CASSDRPVHNSPLHF. The CDR3 region has the DNA TGTGCCAGCAGCGATCGACCTGTCCATAATTCACCCCTCCACTTT.

This chain joins TRBV29-1 and TRBJ1-5, with D unclear. V dropped 3 bases and J dropped 2 bases, with 8 bases sitting between them. Germline CDR1 and CDR2: SQVTM and ANQGSEA. The CDR3 is 13 amino acids. This CDR3 reads CSVEEKRNQPQHF. CDR3 sequence (DNA): TGCAGCGTTGAGGAAAAGCGCAATCAGCCCCAGCATTTT.

V usage is TRBV12-3 or TRBV12-4 and J usage is TRBJ2-1, with 11 bases matching TRBD2. The CDR3 runs 17 residues. Trimming at V came to 5 bases and at J to 5 bases, leaving 11 bases not matched to a gene. The CDR3 loop reads CASSLLTPGLADNEQFF. The DNA of the CDR3 is TGTGCCAGCAGTCTACTCACACCGGGACTAGCGGACAATGAGCAGTTCTTC.